The 23 T cell receptor beta chains reported below all come from one sample, sequenced in a study of blood T cell repertoires in COVID-19. TCRdb's copy holds only in-frame clones and misses some; the assay was immunoSEQ multiplex PCR. The table shows about 260,000 clones, with 80% to 90% occurring only once. Sequenced input: PBMCs or T cells enriched from blood (not recorded which). The receptor set was obtained from a woman aged 40 to 55 who had been exposed to COVID-19.

The V call is TRBV10-3, the J call TRBJ1-1, with 8 bases matching TRBD1. The CDR3 has 15 amino acids. Looked up from germline, CDR1 is ENHRY and CDR2 is SYGVKD. Trimming cost V 2 bases and J 3 bases; bases outside gene matches: 5. The DNA for the CDR3 is TGTGCCATCAGTGAGATAAACAGGGGGGACACTGAAGCTTTCTTT. Protein product: CAISEINRGDTEAFF.

This clone came up once. J is TRBJ2-3 and V is TRBV4-2; 11 bases line up with TRBD2. Germline V gene sequence: CDR1 LGHNA, CDR2 YNFKEQ. The CDR3 consists of 17 residues. J was trimmed by 1 base and V by 4 bases; bases with no gene match: 7. CDR3 nucleotide sequence: TGTGCCAGCAGCCCAGAGGGACTAGCGGCCGGCACAGATACGCAGTATTTT. Its protein product is CASSPEGLAAGTDTQYF.

The genes are TRBV29-1 and TRBJ2-2; 11 nucleotides match TRBD2. CDR3 length: 16 residues. V was pared by 4 bases and J by 4 bases, with 8 bases of the junction left unmatched. Germline CDR1 reads SQVTM; CDR2 reads ANQGSEA. CDR3 sequence: CSVGLAGGMSTGELFF. The CDR3 DNA sequence: TGCAGCGTTGGGCTAGCGGGAGGTATGAGCACCGGGGAGCTGTTTTTT.

J is TRBJ1-1 and V is TRBV10-3, with a tentative D call TRBD1 (6 bases). CDR1 and CDR2 (germline): ENHRY, SYGVKD. This CDR3 contains 15 residues. V dropped 5 bases and J dropped 0 bases, with 13 bases sitting between them. The CDR3 protein is CAISLGGGMNTEAFF. CDR3 DNA sequence: TGTGCCATCAGTCTCGGCGGGGGCATGAACACTGAAGCTTTCTTT.

The CDR3 is CASTSYRGMEDTQYF. The CDR3 DNA is TGTGCCAGCACCTCCTACAGGGGGATGGAAGATACGCAGTATTTT. This rearrangement joins TRBV7-2 to TRBJ2-3; 8 nucleotides align to TRBD1. V was pared by 7 bases and J by 5 bases, with 11 bases of the junction left unmatched. Germline CDR1 SGHTA, CDR2 FQGNSA. CDR3 length: 15 amino acids.

This chain uses TRBV6-6 with TRBJ1-5, with D hard to call. Germline values: CDR1 MNHNY, CDR2 SVGAGI (reference sequence). Trimming pared 8 bases from V and 5 bases from J, leaving 10 bases between. The CDR3 is 12 residues long. CDR3 loop: CASRGDYQPQHF. CDR3 nucleotides: TGTGCCAGCCGGGGTGATTATCAGCCCCAGCATTTT.

The chain recombines TRBV6-2 or TRBV6-3 with TRBJ2-5; D is perhaps TRBD2 (6 bases). Per the germline V gene, CDR1 is MNHEY and CDR2 is SVGEGT. Deletions cut 0 bases from V and 5 bases from J, with 13 bases between. This CDR3 has 15 amino acids. CDR3 in DNA: TGTGCCAGCAGTTACTCGAACGGGGGTTCCGAGACCCAGTACTTC. Protein product: CASSYSNGGSETQYF.

V is TRBV7-8 and J is TRBJ2-2, with 9 bases identical to TRBD1. The CDR3 sequence is 14 residues long. Per the germline V gene, CDR1 is SGHVS and CDR2 is FQNEAQ. V lost 5 bases to trimming and J lost 3 bases; unmatched junction nucleotides: 1. CDR3 in DNA: TGTGCCAGCAGCCGGACAGGGGACACCGGGGAGCTGTTTTTT. Its translation: CASSRTGDTGELFF.

This chain links TRBV19 with TRBJ1-1, with TRBD1 matching over 10 bases. The trim removed 5 bases at V and 0 bases at J, leaving 9 bases unmatched. The CDR3 loop spans 17 amino acids. Germline CDR1 and CDR2: LNHDA and SQIVND (reference sequence). The CDR3: CASSSGGQGPLNTEAFF. In DNA, the CDR3 is TGTGCCAGTAGTTCGGGGGGACAGGGGCCATTGAACACTGAAGCTTTCTTT.

This clone was observed once. The V call is TRBV11-3, the J call TRBJ2-7; 8 bases agree with TRBD1. The CDR3 consists of 20 residues. From germline, CDR1 is SGHNT and CDR2 YENEEA. With 4 bases clipped from V and 0 bases from J, the junction kept 20 bases outside the gene matches. Written as DNA, the CDR3 is TGTGCCAGCAGCTCAGAGGGGACGAGGTCAGGGGGCCGAAGCTCCTACGAGCAGTACTTC. It encodes CASSSEGTRSGGRSSYEQYF.

This rearrangement joins TRBV6-2 or TRBV6-3 to TRBJ1-1; the match to TRBD1 covers 8 bases. Germline loops: CDR1 MNHEY, CDR2 SVGEGT. V shed 6 bases, J shed 0 bases, and the junction held 15 bases outside the gene matches. The CDR3 extends over 18 amino acids. CDR3 region: CASSLSDRGDFMNTEAFF. The DNA for the CDR3 is TGTGCCAGCAGCTTATCTGACAGGGGCGACTTCATGAACACTGAAGCTTTCTTT.

V and J are TRBV7-2 and TRBJ1-3, with D unresolved. The CDR3 covers 14 residues. The V gene's germline CDR1 is SGHTA and CDR2 FQGNSA. Trimming removed 3 bases at V and 4 bases at J, with 10 bases between. CDR3 nucleotides: TGTGCCAGCAGCTTTAAAGGCGGGGGAAACACCATATATTTT. This sequence encodes CASSFKGGGNTIYF.

The chain couples TRBV7-7 to TRBJ2-7; maybe TRBD2 (6 bases). Germline V lookup: CDR1 SSHAT, CDR2 FNYEAQ (reference sequence). This CDR3 comprises 15 residues. CDR3 bases: TGTGCTAGCAGCTCGAACCCCGGGACTCCCCCCGAGCAGTACGTC. It translates to CASSSNPGTPPEQYV.

The chain carries TRBV6-5 and TRBJ1-5; 7 bases are shared with TRBD1. V trimming: 6 bases; J trimming: 7 bases; junction bases outside the gene matches: 12. Germline V CDR1 and CDR2: MNHEY, SVGAGI. The CDR3 consists of 15 residues. Here the CDR3 reads CASSWDSSTGQPQHF. CDR3 DNA: TGTGCCAGCAGCTGGGACAGCTCTACCGGACAGCCCCAGCATTTT.

The V and J genes are TRBV7-2 and TRBJ2-5, with D perhaps TRBD2 (6 bases). The V gene lost 8 bases and the J gene lost 5 bases, with 21 bases spanning the gap. The CDR3 covers 15 residues. Germline lookup yields CDR1 SGHTA and CDR2 FQGNSA. Written as DNA, the CDR3 is TGTGCCAGCGGCCGGACCGTCTATCGGGGGGAGACCCAGTACTTC. It specifies CASGRTVYRGETQYF.

The V call is TRBV5-3, the J call TRBJ2-7, with D possibly being TRBD1 (6 bases). TRBV5-3 is placed among ORFs of uncertain function. V lost 1 base and J 3 bases, leaving 11 bases between the germline ends. The CDR3 consists of 14 residues. CDR3 in amino acids: CARSLHRVVYEQYF. Written as DNA, the CDR3 is TGTGCCAGAAGCTTGCACAGGGTGGTCTACGAGCAGTACTTC.

The chain carries TRBV24-1 and TRBJ1-2; no definite D call. There are 11 residues in the CDR3. Trimming shortened V by 4 bases and J by 6 bases, and 5 bases separated the two germline ends. Looked up from germline, CDR1 is KGHDR and CDR2 is SFDVKD. The DNA of the CDR3 is TGTGCCACCAGTGACGGGGATGGCTACACCTTC. Translating it yields CATSDGDGYTF.

The rearrangement links TRBV3-1 (or the pseudogene TRBV3-2) to TRBJ2-3; D is unresolved. Per germline, CDR1 LGHDT and CDR2 YNNKEL (reference sequence). The CDR3 loop spans 13 amino acids. V was clipped by 4 bases and J by 5 bases, with 10 bases between them. CDR3 bases: TGTGCCAGCAGCCGCGTTTCAGGAGATACGCAGTATTTT. Protein sequence: CASSRVSGDTQYF.

The rearrangement joins TRBV19 to TRBJ1-1; D is undetermined. The CDR3 totals 13 residues. Trimming removed 6 bases from V and 5 bases from J, with 13 bases in between. CDR1 and CDR2 (germline): LNHDA, SQIVND (reference sequence). This CDR3 is CASSIATGTEAFF. The CDR3 bases are TGTGCCAGTAGCATCGCTACGGGGACTGAAGCTTTCTTT. The complete variable domain, with remaining parts taken from reference TRBV19 and TRBJ1-1, reads DGGITQSPKYLFRKEGQNVTLSCEQNLNHDAMYWYRQDPGQGLRLIYYSQIVNDFQKGDIAEGYSVSREKKESFPLTVTSAQKNPTAFYLCASSIATGTEAFFGQGTRLTVV.

The J gene is TRBJ2-7, the V gene TRBV11-3; 9 bases match TRBD2. The CDR3 totals 15 residues. From germline, CDR1 is SGHNT and CDR2 YENEEA. The trim removed 0 bases at V and 2 bases at J, leaving 2 bases unmatched. Here the CDR3 DNA reads TGTGCCAGCAGCTTAGAGACTAGCGGCCCCTACGAGCAGTACGTC. Its protein is CASSLETSGPYEQYV.

The chain employs TRBV18 and TRBJ1-2, with 10 bases aligning to TRBD1. The CDR3 runs to 16 residues. CDR1 is KGHSH, CDR2 LQKENI, per germline. V lost 8 bases, J lost 6 bases, and 15 bases stayed unmatched. CDR3 sequence reads: CASQGTDRGLSDGYTF. The CDR3 DNA reads TGTGCCAGCCAGGGGACAGACAGGGGGCTTTCCGATGGCTACACCTTC.

In its sample, this clone was seen a few times. The chain combines TRBV28 with TRBJ2-7; maybe TRBD1 (5 bases). The CDR3 loop spans 13 amino acids. Trimming pared 7 bases from V and 1 base from J, leaving 11 bases between. Per germline, CDR1 MDHEN and CDR2 SYDVKM. In DNA, the CDR3 is TGTGCCAGCAAGTTGTCAGGGTCCTACGAGCAGTACTTC. Amino acid sequence: CASKLSGSYEQYF.

The chain links TRBV6-5 to TRBJ1-2, with 7 bases aligning to TRBD1. The V segment lost 8 bases and the J segment 6 bases; nucleotides outside the gene matches: 9. The length of the CDR3 is 13 residues. Germline V gives CDR1 MNHEY, CDR2 SVGAGI. The CDR3 DNA reads as TGTGCCAGCCTGGGACAGCCTTCGGATGGCTACACCTTC. Its translation is CASLGQPSDGYTF.